This section outlines one TCR beta chain sequence together with its context. None of the donors, who were healthy HIV-negative adults, had recently had acute infections or vaccinations. Caucasian adults living in Nashville, Tennessee, provided all samples. Germline CDR1 and CDR2: SGHRS and YFSETQ. Trimming removed 3 bases from V and 2 bases from J; junction bases left unmatched: 1. This CDR3 spans 14 amino acids. The source of the sample is a study of shared clonotypes between healthy human individuals. Using immunoSEQ multiplex PCR, the repertoire was profiled, and TCRdb retains in-frame clones only, with some absent. Among about 1 million clones listed, about 84% were seen once.

The chain couples TRBV5-1 to TRBJ2-1; 8 positions agree with TRBD1. This sequence originates from a man aged 18 to 29 in good health. Some clones in this sample may be carry-over from other donors' samples. The sample comprised memory CD4+ T cells from PBMCs. Subset specified: CD45RA-negative fraction. The CDR3 nucleotides read TGCGCCAGCAGCTCGGACAGGGCCTACAATGAGCAGTTCTTC. Protein: CASSSDRAYNEQFF.